Listed here are 17 T cell receptor beta chains from one sample, sequenced in a study of T cell changes during pregnancy in multiple sclerosis (dated by TCRdb to about 2019). Library method: the immunoSEQ multiplex PCR assay. The clones in this table, taken by TCRdb from immuneACCESS, are in-frame only. Not every clone is retained; where verified, under half of the shortfall comes from an unresolved V gene, and the cause of the rest is unknown. Recorded for this sample are around 60,000 clones; 88% of them occurred a single time. The ten most abundant clones make up 1.7% of the sample. The sample in question was peripheral blood, obtained in the first trimester of pregnancy. These receptor sequences come from a female donor with multiple sclerosis, enrolled in a pregnancy study.

In its sample, this clone was seen a few times. The chain joins TRBV4-1 to TRBJ2-3; 10 bases match TRBD2. CDR3 length: 17 residues. CDR1 and CDR2 (germline): MGHRA, YSYEKL. V shed 0 bases and J 6 bases; nucleotides not matched to a gene: 9. The CDR3 loop reads CASSQESGRAMGDTQYF. The CDR3, as DNA: TGCGCCAGCAGCCAAGAAAGCGGGAGGGCCATGGGGGATACGCAGTATTTT.

This chain joins TRBV28 and TRBJ2-3; 10 bases agree with TRBD1. The CDR3 is made up of 14 amino acids. CDR1 and CDR2 (germline): MDHEN, SYDVKM. Losses at the gene ends were 6 bases for V and 8 bases for J; bases not matched to a gene: 8. CDR3 loop: CASRDRGSTSTQYF. CDR3 bases: TGTGCCAGCAGGGACAGGGGGTCCACCAGTACGCAGTATTTT.

The rearrangement links TRBV18 to TRBJ1-1; TRBD1 might be the D (5 bases). Trimming took off 6 bases at V and 0 bases at J, with 11 bases between the two ends. The V gene's germline CDR1 is KGHSH and CDR2 LQKENI. CDR3 size: 14 residues. The CDR3 DNA reads as TGTGCCAGCTCCCCGGGGGGACTGAACACTGAAGCTTTCTTT. Translation: CASSPGGLNTEAFF. Using reference TRBV18 and TRBJ1-1 for the parts outside the CDR3, the full variable domain is NAGVMQNPRHLVRRRGQEARLRCSPMKGHSHVYWYRQLPEEGLKFMVYLQKENIIDESGMPKERFSAEFPKEGPSILRIQQVVRGDSAAYFCASSPGGLNTEAFFGQGTRLTVV.

The V call is TRBV2, the J call TRBJ1-1, with TRBD1 matching 10 bases. This CDR3 is built from 13 residues. V shed 5 bases, J shed 7 bases, and the junction held 4 bases outside the gene matches. The V gene's germline CDR1 is SNHLY and CDR2 FYNNEI. CDR3 in DNA: TGTGCCAGCAGTCTGAGGACAGGGGGTGAAGCTTTCTTT. It codes for CASSLRTGGEAFF.

This clone was seen only a few times. The gene calls are TRBV23-1 and TRBJ1-5; 9 bases align to TRBD1. TRBV23-1 is flagged as an ORF with uncertain function. The CDR3 loop spans 18 amino acids. Unmatched junction bases numbered 12, after V lost 3 bases and J lost 3 bases. Written as DNA, the CDR3 is TGCGCCAGCAGTCAGAATAACAGGGGGCTCCGTCTCAATCAGCCCCAGCATTTT. The encoded protein is CASSQNNRGLRLNQPQHF.

The V and J genes are TRBV28 and TRBJ2-2, with a possible D match to TRBD2 (5 bases). Germline CDR1 and CDR2: MDHEN and SYDVKM. Trimming pared 4 bases from V and 3 bases from J, leaving 12 bases between. The CDR3 has 15 amino acids. This CDR3 is CASSSPEVYTGELFF. The CDR3 DNA is TGTGCCAGCAGTTCGCCGGAGGTCTACACCGGGGAGCTGTTTTTT.

This clone has more than one count but fewer than ten. V gene TRBV10-3 combines with J gene TRBJ1-2; 7 bases align to TRBD1. The V gene end was trimmed by 6 bases and the J gene end by 6 bases; junction bases not matched to a gene: 10. The CDR3 runs 14 residues. The germline V gene encodes CDR1 ENHRY and CDR2 SYGVKD. The chain's CDR3 is CAISLTQGMDGYTF. The CDR3 DNA is TGTGCCATCAGCCTGACACAGGGGATGGATGGCTACACCTTC.

The chain couples TRBV9 to TRBJ2-3, with TRBD1 matching 9 bases. Germline V CDR1 and CDR2: SGDLS, YYNGEE. The CDR3 is 15 amino acids. V was clipped by 0 bases and J by 4 bases; unmatched bases: 3. The CDR3 DNA reads TGTGCCAGCAGCGTAGTAGGGACAGGGTCAGATACGCAGTATTTT. It translates to CASSVVGTGSDTQYF.

The rearrangement links TRBV4-2 to TRBJ2-3, with a weak D call TRBD2 (5 bases). Germline V gene lookup returns CDR1 LGHNA and CDR2 YNFKEQ. The V and J ends lost 0 bases and 2 bases respectively, with 12 bases between them. The CDR3 length is 16 residues. The CDR3 DNA follows: TGTGCCAGCAGCCAAGAATCCAGCGGAAACACAGATACGCAGTATTTT. It is translated as CASSQESSGNTDTQYF.

The chain carries TRBV2 and TRBJ1-1, with D unresolved. Germline V gene data show CDR1 as SNHLY and CDR2 as FYNNEI. V shed 6 bases and J shed 1 base, with 18 bases lying between them. The CDR3 sequence is 16 residues long. The CDR3 DNA reads TGTGCCAGCAGGTCCGAGGGCCGGGCTAGGAACACTGAAGCTTTCTTT. Its translation: CASRSEGRARNTEAFF.

The CDR3 region is CASKGAGQPQHF. The CDR3 bases are TGTGCCAGCAAGGGGGCAGGCCAGCCCCAGCATTTT. The chain is built from TRBV16 and TRBJ1-5; 7 nucleotides align to TRBD1. The CDR3 extends over 12 amino acids. Germline trimming cut 7 bases from V and 7 bases from J; bases unmatched to any gene: 4. Germline lookup yields CDR1 KGHSY and CDR2 FQNENV.

This clone turned up a few times. Here the CDR3 DNA reads TGTGCCAGCACCCCCAGGGGAGCTAACTATGGCTACACCTTC. Its protein product is CASTPRGANYGYTF. The rearrangement links TRBV28 to TRBJ1-2, with D possibly matching TRBD1 (6 bases). Germline V gives CDR1 MDHEN, CDR2 SYDVKM. V was clipped by 7 bases and J by 0 bases, with 12 bases between them. CDR3 length equals 14 residues.

The J gene is TRBJ2-1, the V gene TRBV29-1; a possible D gene is TRBD1 (5 bases). This CDR3 contains 11 residues. The germline V gene encodes CDR1 SQVTM and CDR2 ANQGSEA. V lost 4 bases, J lost 6 bases, and 7 bases lay in between. The CDR3 DNA is TGCAGCGTTGGGCAGGGCAATGAGCAGTTCTTC. This codes for CSVGQGNEQFF.

The rearrangement links TRBV27 to TRBJ1-3; a possible D gene is TRBD1 (5 bases). Per germline, CDR1 MNHEY and CDR2 SMNVEV (reference sequence). V lost 0 bases and J lost 3, with 9 bases in between. The CDR3 is made up of 15 amino acids. The CDR3 DNA reads TGTGCCAGCAGTTTATCAGGGGTCGTTGGAAACACCATATATTTT. It is translated as CASSLSGVVGNTIYF.

The chain uses TRBV30 and TRBJ2-7; TRBD1 agrees at 8 bases. The CDR3 extends over 14 amino acids. The V gene end was trimmed by 2 bases and the J gene end by 12 bases; junction bases not matched to a gene: 15. CDR1 is GTSNPN, CDR2 SVGIG, per germline (reference sequence). The CDR3 protein is CAWSPRSGQGARYF. The CDR3, as DNA: TGTGCCTGGAGTCCCCGATCCGGGCAGGGGGCGCGGTACTTC. Full variable domain (missing parts from reference TRBV30 and TRBJ2-7): SQTIHQWPATLVQPVGSPLSLECTVEGTSNPNLYWYRQAAGRGLQLLFYSVGIGQISSEVPQNLSASRPQDRQFILSSKKLLLSDSGFYLCAWSPRSGQGARYFGPGTRLTVT.

This clone appeared a single time. The chain has TRBV30 and TRBJ1-2; D is undetermined. Trimming cost V 8 bases and J 1 base, with 8 bases left between them. CDR3 length: 11 amino acids. From germline, CDR1 is GTSNPN and CDR2 SVGIG (reference sequence). As DNA, the CDR3 is TGTGCCCGGGGAGTTAACTATGGCTACACCTTC. This translates into CARGVNYGYTF.

This clone has only one observation. The V call is TRBV28, the J call TRBJ1-2; TRBD1 might be the D (6 bases). CDR1 MDHEN and CDR2 SYDVKM come from the germline V gene. This CDR3 is built from 13 residues. Trimming took 2 bases from V and 8 from J, leaving 12 bases between them. CDR3 sequence reads: CASSLDRKRGYTF. The CDR3 nucleotides read TGTGCCAGCAGTTTAGACAGGAAGAGGGGCTACACCTTC.